This paragraph covers one TCR beta chain sequence. Treatment noted: preoperative locoregional IRX-2 cytokine immunotherapy. The data were obtained in a study of preoperative IRX-2 immunotherapy in early breast cancer. With 4 bases clipped from V and 0 bases from J, the junction kept 5 bases outside the gene matches. The CDR3 has 16 amino acids. The germline CDR1 and CDR2 sequences are KGHSH and LQKENI. This table comes from immunoSEQ multiplex PCR, and its TCRdb copy is limited to in-frame clones, with some not included. This table holds 40,000 to 45,000 clones, roughly 95% found once. The specimen was tumor tissue, collected after IRX-2 immunotherapy. This rearrangement joins TRBV18 to TRBJ1-4; 7 bases align to TRBD1. The sequence came from a human donor with breast cancer. CDR3 protein: CASSLTGTATNEKLFF. CDR3 DNA sequence: TGTGCCAGCTCACTAACCGGGACAGCAACTAATGAAAAACTGTTTTTT. The full variable domain, its missing parts supplied by reference TRBV18 and TRBJ1-4, is NAGVMQNPRHLVRRRGQEARLRCSPMKGHSHVYWYRQLPEEGLKFMVYLQKENIIDESGMPKERFSAEFPKEGPSILRIQQVVRGDSAAYFCASSLTGTATNEKLFFGSGTQLSVL.